The 23 T cell receptor beta chains below were found in one sample sequenced in a study of T cell repertoires in cytomegalovirus infection. TCRdb called the reads again in MiXCR, with one record for every CDR3 protein. The top ten clones hold 9.5% to 13% of a sample with about 460,000 distinct CDR3 sequences, roughly 12% of them seen once. Sequenced material: PBMCs. The receptors were sampled from a human donor in good health (CMV status not recorded). Some clones in this sample may be carry-over from other donors' samples.

This clonotype was observed many times. The chain combines TRBV7-8 with TRBJ2-3, with 7 bases that match TRBD2. After removal of 5 bases from V and 1 base from J, the junction contained 12 bases not matched to a gene. Germline lookup yields CDR1 SGHVS and CDR2 FQNEAQ. CDR3 length: 17 amino acids. The DNA of the CDR3 is TGTGCCAGCAGCCCGCCCTCGCGGGAGAGACGCACAGATACGCAGTATTTT. Encoded protein: CASSPPSRERRTDTQYF.

A few counts support this clonotype. The rearrangement uses TRBV5-4 and TRBJ2-7; D remains ambiguous. V shed 7 bases and J shed 1 base, with 15 bases lying between them. CDR3 length: 14 amino acids. Looked up from germline, CDR1 is SGHNT and CDR2 is YYREEE (reference sequence). CDR3 amino acids: CASRTDQISYEQYF. The CDR3 DNA reads TGTGCCAGCCGTACTGACCAAATATCCTACGAGCAGTACTTC.

V is TRBV20-1 and J is TRBJ2-7; TRBD2 might be the D (6 bases). The germline V and J ends were trimmed by 6 bases and 1 base, with 10 bases remaining between them. The CDR3 is 12 residues long. CDR1 and CDR2 from the germline V gene are DFQATT and SNEGSKA (reference sequence). The CDR3 DNA is TGCAGTGCCGGAGGGTCTTCCTACGAGCAGTACTTC. It translates to CSAGGSSYEQYF.

This clonotype has a count of ten or more. V usage is TRBV7-9 and J usage is TRBJ2-3, with D unresolved. The CDR3 contains 15 residues. Trimming stripped 5 bases from V and 6 bases from J, with 18 bases between. Germline CDR1 is SEHNR and CDR2 is FQNEAQ (reference sequence). The CDR3 region is CASSLGALVWDTQYF. DNA of the CDR3: TGTGCCAGCAGCCTTGGTGCCCTTGTTTGGGATACGCAGTATTTT.

The sample holds a few counts of this clonotype. The chain recombines TRBV9 with TRBJ2-3; possibly TRBD2 for D (5 bases). The CDR3 runs 15 residues. Germline V lookup: CDR1 SGDLS, CDR2 YYNGEE. V lost 2 bases and J lost 2, with 12 bases in between. For the CDR3, the DNA is TGTGCCAGCAGCGTCAATACCGGGAACACAGATACGCAGTATTTT. Translating it yields CASSVNTGNTDTQYF.

This rearrangement joins TRBV28 to TRBJ2-1; D is uncertain. The CDR3 is 11 residues long. V was shortened by 3 bases and J by 9 bases, with 6 bases between the two germline ends. CDR1 is MDHEN and CDR2 is SYDVKM in the germline V gene. The CDR3 coding sequence is TGTGCCAGCAGTTTCATGGGTGAGCAGTTCTTC. Translating gives CASSFMGEQFF.

This clonotype was observed a handful of times. V usage is TRBV20-1 and J usage is TRBJ2-3, with D uncertain. Germline V gene sequence: CDR1 DFQATT, CDR2 SNEGSKA (reference sequence). Trimming pared 1 base from V and 0 bases from J, leaving 8 bases between. The CDR3 has 14 residues. In nucleotides, the CDR3 is TGCAGTGCTAGAGGCGGCTATAGCACAGATACGCAGTATTTT. Protein product: CSARGGYSTDTQYF.

This clonotype was counted between two and nine times. The rearrangement uses TRBV18 and TRBJ1-2; D is perhaps TRBD1 (6 bases). Germline CDR1 and CDR2: KGHSH and LQKENI. This CDR3 is built from 15 residues. The V gene lost 0 bases and the J gene lost 4 bases, with 12 bases spanning the gap. In nucleotides, the CDR3 is TGTGCCAGCTCACCACCGGGGGCCAGGGGCTATGGCTACACCTTC. This sequence encodes CASSPPGARGYGYTF.

This clonotype was seen repeatedly, ten times or more. V gene TRBV10-3 combines with J gene TRBJ2-1; 8 bases are shared with TRBD2. The CDR3 sequence is 16 residues long. Germline lookup yields CDR1 ENHRY and CDR2 SYGVKD. The trim removed 0 bases at V and 6 bases at J, leaving 7 bases unmatched. DNA for the CDR3: TGTGCCATCAGTGAGTCGAGTAGCGGGATTCGCAATGAGCAGTTCTTC. It translates to CAISESSSGIRNEQFF.

This clonotype occurred many times. The rearrangement links TRBV7-7 to TRBJ2-2, with 7 bases fitting TRBD2. The CDR3 extends over 16 amino acids. V was clipped by 5 bases and J by 2 bases; unmatched bases: 8. In germline, CDR1 is SSHAT, CDR2 FNYEAQ (reference sequence). CDR3 residues: CASSPLGGGNTGELFF. The CDR3 DNA follows: TGTGCCAGCAGCCCCCTCGGCGGGGGTAACACCGGGGAGCTGTTTTTT.

The chain carries TRBV10-3 and TRBJ2-3; 11 nucleotides agree with TRBD2. CDR1 and CDR2 (germline): ENHRY, SYGVKD. The CDR3 runs to 15 residues. V shed 11 bases, J shed 2 bases, and the junction held 9 bases outside the gene matches. This chain's CDR3 is CASAGTSGVTDTQYF. CDR3 in DNA: TGTGCCTCCGCTGGGACTAGCGGTGTCACAGATACGCAGTATTTT.

This clonotype was detected many times. This chain joins TRBV7-9 and TRBJ1-2, with 8 bases matching TRBD1. This CDR3 comprises 14 residues. CDR1 and CDR2 (germline): SEHNR, FQNEAQ (reference sequence). After removal of 5 bases from V and 6 bases from J, the junction contained 8 bases not matched to a gene. CDR3 region: CASSAPQGANGYTF. DNA of the CDR3: TGTGCCAGCAGCGCCCCTCAGGGGGCTAATGGCTACACCTTC.

For the CDR3, the DNA is TGCAGTGCCTGCGACAGGGCCGGAAACACCATATATTTT. It yields the protein CSACDRAGNTIYF. V gene TRBV20-1 combines with J gene TRBJ1-3, with 7 bases that match TRBD1. This CDR3 is 13 amino acids long. From germline, CDR1 is DFQATT and CDR2 SNEGSKA (reference sequence). V dropped 6 bases and J dropped 4; count of bases not matched to a gene: 6.

The V and J genes are TRBV28 and TRBJ2-5; no clear D. Trimming removed 2 bases from V and 1 base from J, with 17 bases in between. The germline V gene encodes CDR1 MDHEN and CDR2 SYDVKM. This CDR3 spans 17 amino acids. The DNA for the CDR3 is TGTGCCAGCAGTTTAGTGGCGTACGACGGTAGCCAAGAGACCCAGTACTTC. This codes for CASSLVAYDGSQETQYF.

This clonotype was seen a handful of times. The chain links TRBV2 to TRBJ1-5; 7 positions match TRBD1. CDR3 length: 13 residues. V lost 10 bases to trimming and J lost 4 bases; unmatched junction nucleotides: 7. Germline V gives CDR1 SNHLY, CDR2 FYNNEI. CDR3 loop: CATAGDRNQPQHF. Written as DNA, the CDR3 is TGTGCCACGGCAGGGGACAGAAATCAGCCCCAGCATTTT.

This clonotype was found many times. The chain is built from TRBV12-3 or TRBV12-4 and TRBJ2-2; the D gene is possibly TRBD1 (6 bases). The CDR3 extends over 14 amino acids. Between the trimmed V and J ends, which lost 6 bases and 5 bases, there was a span of 13 bases. CDR3 sequence (DNA): TGTGCCAGCAGCAGCAGGGGAGAAACCGGGGAGCTGTTTTTT. This codes for CASSSRGETGELFF.

The chain recombines TRBV25-1 with TRBJ2-6, with 10 positions matching TRBD1. Germline V gene lookup returns CDR1 MGHDK and CDR2 SYGVNS. The V gene end was trimmed by 0 bases and the J gene end by 0 bases; junction bases not matched to a gene: 2. The length of the CDR3 is 18 residues. Here the CDR3 DNA reads TGTGCCAGCAGTGAATATTGGACAGGGGGCTCTGGGGCCAACGTCCTGACTTTC. It yields the protein CASSEYWTGGSGANVLTF.

This clonotype was observed at least ten times. J is TRBJ1-3 and V is TRBV7-6; TRBD1 might be the D (5 bases). This CDR3 comprises 14 residues. Germline CDR1 is SGHVS and CDR2 is FNYEAQ. Trimming left V 4 bases short and J 4 bases short, with 11 bases between. CDR3 DNA sequence: TGTGCCAGCAGCTCGGGCAGGGCAGGAAACACCATATATTTT. Translating it yields CASSSGRAGNTIYF.

The CDR3 DNA reads TGTGCCAGCGTAGCGGGAGGGAACTCCTACAATGAGCAGTTCTTC. This sequence encodes CASVAGGNSYNEQFF. V and J are TRBV13 and TRBJ2-1; 11 positions match TRBD2. CDR1 PRHDT and CDR2 FYEKMQ come from the germline V gene (reference sequence). This CDR3 is built from 15 residues. J gave up 0 bases and V 8 bases, and 3 bases lay outside the gene matches.

This clonotype has just a few counts. J is TRBJ2-5 and V is TRBV5-5; possible D gene TRBD2, 6 bases. This CDR3 contains 15 residues. Germline V gene lookup returns CDR1 SGHKS and CDR2 YYEKEE (reference sequence). Deletions cut 4 bases from V and 2 bases from J, with 15 bases between. CDR3 DNA sequence: TGTGCCAGCAGCCCTACCGGGACTGCACAAGAGACCCAGTACTTC. This translates into CASSPTGTAQETQYF.

J is TRBJ2-7 and V is TRBV28; possible D gene TRBD2, 6 bases. This CDR3 is built from 16 residues. V lost 2 bases to trimming and J lost 6 bases, with 20 bases between them. In germline, CDR1 is MDHEN, CDR2 SYDVKM. As DNA, the CDR3 is TGTGCCAGCAGTTTAGGGTCCCGGGGGATGAACAGCGAGCAGTACTTC. This encodes CASSLGSRGMNSEQYF.

This clonotype was counted many times. The genes are TRBV20-1 and TRBJ2-2, with D perhaps TRBD1 (6 bases). In germline, CDR1 is DFQATT, CDR2 SNEGSKA (reference sequence). The CDR3 runs 14 residues. Trimming left V 1 base short and J 1 base short, with 7 bases between. The CDR3 sequence is CSARGTENTGELFF. The CDR3 nucleotides are TGCAGTGCTAGAGGGACAGAGAACACCGGGGAGCTGTTTTTT.

This clonotype has a count of ten or more. The rearrangement uses TRBV12-3 or TRBV12-4 and TRBJ2-5; the match to TRBD2 covers 7 bases. V trimming: 3 bases; J trimming: 10 bases; junction bases outside the gene matches: 8. This CDR3 comprises 13 residues. The chain's CDR3 is CASSLSRRGNQYF. Written as DNA, the CDR3 is TGTGCCAGCAGTTTGAGTCGGCGGGGGAACCAGTACTTC.